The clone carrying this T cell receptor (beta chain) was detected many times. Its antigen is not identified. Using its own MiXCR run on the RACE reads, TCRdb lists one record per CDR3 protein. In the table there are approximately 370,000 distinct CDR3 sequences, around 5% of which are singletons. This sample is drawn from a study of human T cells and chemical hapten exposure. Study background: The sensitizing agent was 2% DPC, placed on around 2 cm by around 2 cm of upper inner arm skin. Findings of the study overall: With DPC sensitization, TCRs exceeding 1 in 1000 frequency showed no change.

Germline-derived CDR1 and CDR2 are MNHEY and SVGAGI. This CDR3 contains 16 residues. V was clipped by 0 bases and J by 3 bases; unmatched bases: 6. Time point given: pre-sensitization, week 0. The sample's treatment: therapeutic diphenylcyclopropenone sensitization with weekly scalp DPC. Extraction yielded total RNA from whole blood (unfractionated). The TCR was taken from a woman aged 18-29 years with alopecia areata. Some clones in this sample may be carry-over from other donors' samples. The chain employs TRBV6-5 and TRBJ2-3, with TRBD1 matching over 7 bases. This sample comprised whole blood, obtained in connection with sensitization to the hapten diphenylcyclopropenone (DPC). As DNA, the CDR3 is TGTGCCAGCAGTTACTCAGTTACAGGGGAGACAGATACGCAGTATTTT. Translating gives CASSYSVTGETDTQYF.